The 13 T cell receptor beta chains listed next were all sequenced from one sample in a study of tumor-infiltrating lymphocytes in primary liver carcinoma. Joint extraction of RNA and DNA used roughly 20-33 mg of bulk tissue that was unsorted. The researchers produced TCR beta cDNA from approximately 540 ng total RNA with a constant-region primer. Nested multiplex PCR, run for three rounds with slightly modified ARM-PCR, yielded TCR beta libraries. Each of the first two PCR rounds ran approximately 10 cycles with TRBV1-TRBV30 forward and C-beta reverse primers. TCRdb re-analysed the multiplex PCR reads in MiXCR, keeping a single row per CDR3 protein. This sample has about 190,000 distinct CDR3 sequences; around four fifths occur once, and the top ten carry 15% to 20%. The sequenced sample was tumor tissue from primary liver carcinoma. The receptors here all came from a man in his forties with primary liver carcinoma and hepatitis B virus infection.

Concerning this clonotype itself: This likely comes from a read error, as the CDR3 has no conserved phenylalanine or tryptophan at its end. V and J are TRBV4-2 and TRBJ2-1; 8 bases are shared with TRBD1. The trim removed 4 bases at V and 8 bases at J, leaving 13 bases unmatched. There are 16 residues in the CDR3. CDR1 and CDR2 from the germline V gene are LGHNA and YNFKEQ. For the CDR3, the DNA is TGTGCCAGCAGCCGACGGACAGGGTCAGGTGTCGATGAGCAGTTCCTC. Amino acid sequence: CASSRRTGSGVDEQFL.

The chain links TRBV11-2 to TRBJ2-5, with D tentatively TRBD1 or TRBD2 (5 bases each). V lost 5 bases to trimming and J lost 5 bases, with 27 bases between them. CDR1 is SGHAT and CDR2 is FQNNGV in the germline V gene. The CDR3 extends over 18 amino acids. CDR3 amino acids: CASSPSSIQGIEWETQYF. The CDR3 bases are TGTGCCAGCAGCCCTAGCTCAATCCAGGGTATTGAGTGGGAGACCCAGTACTTC.

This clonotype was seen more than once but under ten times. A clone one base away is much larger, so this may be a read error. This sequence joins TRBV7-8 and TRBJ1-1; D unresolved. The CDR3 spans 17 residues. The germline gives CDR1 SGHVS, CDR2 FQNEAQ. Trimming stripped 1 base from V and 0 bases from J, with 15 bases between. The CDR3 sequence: CASSLVRVEVLNTEAFF. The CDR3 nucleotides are TGTGCCAGCAGCTTAGTAAGGGTCGAGGTCTTGAACACTGAAGCTTTCTTT.

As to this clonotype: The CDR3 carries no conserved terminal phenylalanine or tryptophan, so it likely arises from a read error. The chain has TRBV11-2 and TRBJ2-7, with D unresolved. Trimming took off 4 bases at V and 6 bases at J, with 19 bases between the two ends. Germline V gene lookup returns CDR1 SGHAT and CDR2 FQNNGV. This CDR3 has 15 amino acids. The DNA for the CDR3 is TGTGCCAGCAGCTCCGTAGGGCTTTACGCGCGCGAGCAGTACTTG. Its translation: CASSSVGLYAREQYL.

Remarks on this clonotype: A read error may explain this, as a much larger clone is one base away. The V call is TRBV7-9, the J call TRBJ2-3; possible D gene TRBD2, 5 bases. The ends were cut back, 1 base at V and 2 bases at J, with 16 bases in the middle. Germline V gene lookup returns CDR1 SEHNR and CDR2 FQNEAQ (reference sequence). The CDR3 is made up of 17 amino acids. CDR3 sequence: CASSLDRGWRHTDTQYF. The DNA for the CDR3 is TGTGCCAGCAGCTTAGATAGAGGGTGGCGGCACACAGATACGCAGTATTTT.

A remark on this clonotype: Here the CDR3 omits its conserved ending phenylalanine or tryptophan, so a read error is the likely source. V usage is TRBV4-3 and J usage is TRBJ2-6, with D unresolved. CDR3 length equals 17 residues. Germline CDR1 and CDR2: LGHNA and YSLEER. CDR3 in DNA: TGCGTCAGCAGCCAAGATGGGTTCCGCTCTGGGGCCAACGTCCTGACTATC. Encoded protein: CVSSQDGFRSGANVLTI.

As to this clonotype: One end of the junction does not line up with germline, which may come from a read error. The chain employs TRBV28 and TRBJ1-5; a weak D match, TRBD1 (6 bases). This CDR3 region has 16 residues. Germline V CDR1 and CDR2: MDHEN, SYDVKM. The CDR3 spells CAGSSLGDNSNQLQHF. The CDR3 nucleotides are TGTGCCGGCAGTTCCCTAGGGGACAATAGCAATCAGCTCCAGCATTTT.

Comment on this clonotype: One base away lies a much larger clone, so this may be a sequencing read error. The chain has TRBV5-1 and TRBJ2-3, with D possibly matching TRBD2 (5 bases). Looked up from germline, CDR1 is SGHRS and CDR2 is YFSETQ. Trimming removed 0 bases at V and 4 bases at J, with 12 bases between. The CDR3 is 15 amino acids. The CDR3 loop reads CASSLARDGSDTQYF. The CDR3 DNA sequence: TGCGCCAGCAGCTTGGCCCGGGATGGATCAGATACGCAGTATTTT.

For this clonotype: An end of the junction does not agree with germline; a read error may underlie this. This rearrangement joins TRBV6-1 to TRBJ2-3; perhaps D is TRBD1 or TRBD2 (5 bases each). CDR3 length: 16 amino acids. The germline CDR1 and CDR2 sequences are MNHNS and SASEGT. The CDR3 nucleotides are TGTGCCAGCGGTGAAATAGGAGGACACTACACAGATAGGCAGTATTTT. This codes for CASGEIGGHYTDRQYF.

CDR3 amino acids: CTSSQDTKVAGNEQFF. The CDR3 DNA is TGCACCAGCAGCCAAGACACTAAAGTAGCGGGAAATGAGCAGTTCTTC. This chain links TRBV1 with TRBJ2-1; the DNA was not used to check the table's D call, TRBD2. TRBV1 is marked as a pseudogene. The CDR3 totals 16 residues.

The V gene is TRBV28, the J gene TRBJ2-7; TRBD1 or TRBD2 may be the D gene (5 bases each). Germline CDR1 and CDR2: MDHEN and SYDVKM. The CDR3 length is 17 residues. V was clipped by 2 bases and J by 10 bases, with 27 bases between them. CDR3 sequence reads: CASSLRSLTGLSYYQYF. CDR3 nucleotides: TGTGCCAGCAGTTTAAGATCCCTTACGGGGCTTTCCTACTATCAGTACTTC.

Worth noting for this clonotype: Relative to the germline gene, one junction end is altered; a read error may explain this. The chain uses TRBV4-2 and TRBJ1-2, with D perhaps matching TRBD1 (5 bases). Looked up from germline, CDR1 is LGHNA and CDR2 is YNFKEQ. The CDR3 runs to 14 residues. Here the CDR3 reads CANSQDRTGWGYNF. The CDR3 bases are TGTGCCAACAGCCAAGATCGAACAGGCTGGGGCTACAACTTC.

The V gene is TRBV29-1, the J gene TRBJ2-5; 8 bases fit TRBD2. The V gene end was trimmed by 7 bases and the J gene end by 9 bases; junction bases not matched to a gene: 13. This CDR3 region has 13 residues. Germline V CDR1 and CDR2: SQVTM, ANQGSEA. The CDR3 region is CSALTSAPMSQYF. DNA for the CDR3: TGCAGCGCCCTGACTAGCGCACCCATGTCCCAGTACTTC.